The 27 T cell receptor beta chains below all came from one sample that was sequenced in a study of T cells after yellow fever vaccination. TCRdb re-called the 5' RACE reads through MiXCR, storing one row per CDR3 protein. The sample holds 150,000 or so distinct CDR3 sequences, approximately 6.6% seen once. Sequenced here: CD4+ T cells sorted from PBMCs, sampled 10 days after the yellow fever booster vaccination. Source of these receptors: a man under 40 who received the YFV17D yellow fever vaccine.

J is TRBJ2-1 and V is TRBV5-6, with 8 positions matching TRBD2. This CDR3 region has 18 residues. The J segment lost 7 bases and the V segment lost 2 bases, leaving 17 bases of the junction unmatched. The germline gives CDR1 SGHDT, CDR2 YYEEEE. CDR3 loop: CASSFERSGIPRGNEQFF. The CDR3 DNA sequence: TGTGCCAGCAGCTTCGAACGTAGCGGGATACCTCGAGGGAATGAGCAGTTCTTC.

At least ten counts were recorded for this clonotype. The chain links TRBV7-9 to TRBJ2-1, with 8 bases fitting TRBD2. Per the germline V gene, CDR1 is SEHNR and CDR2 is FQNEAQ (reference sequence). The J segment lost 7 bases and the V segment lost 11 bases, leaving 7 bases of the junction unmatched. This CDR3 comprises 12 residues. CDR3 DNA sequence: TGTGCCGGGACTAGAGGAGAGAATGAGCAGTTCTTC. It translates to CAGTRGENEQFF.

This clonotype was counted between two and nine times. At one end the junction does not follow the germline gene, possibly because of a read error. CDR3 bases: TGTTTTAGCGGGAGTCTAGATGAGCAGTTCTTC. Translated, it gives CFSGSLDEQFF. V and J are TRBV23-1 and TRBJ2-1; 9 bases are shared with TRBD2. TRBV23-1 is flagged as an ORF with uncertain function. The CDR3 consists of 11 residues.

In this sample, this clonotype turned up many times. This chain connects TRBV5-1 to TRBJ2-1, with 9 positions matching TRBD2. Unmatched junction bases numbered 5, after V lost 2 bases and J lost 5 bases. The CDR3 extends over 15 amino acids. Germline assignment: CDR1 SGHRS and CDR2 YFSETQ. The CDR3 nucleotides read TGCGCCAGCAGCTTAGGAGCGGGAGGTAACAATGAGCAGTTCTTC. Translating it yields CASSLGAGGNNEQFF. Together with reference TRBV5-1 and TRBJ2-1, the CDR3 gives the full variable domain: KAGVTQTPRYLIKTRGQQVTLSCSPISGHRSVSWYQQTPGQGLQFLFEYFSETQRNKGNFPGRFSGRQFSNSRSEMNVSTLELGDSALYLCASSLGAGGNNEQFFGPGTRLTVL.

At least ten counts were recorded for this clonotype. J is TRBJ2-3 and V is TRBV5-1; D may be TRBD2 (5 bases). Germline assignment: CDR1 SGHRS and CDR2 YFSETQ. Trimming removed 3 bases at V and 0 bases at J, with 17 bases between. This CDR3 has 17 residues. The CDR3 coding sequence is TGCGCCAGCAGCTCTATACGGACTCTGTTTAGCACAGATACGCAGTATTTT. Translation: CASSSIRTLFSTDTQYF.

Ten or more counts support this clonotype. The chain carries TRBV20-1 and TRBJ2-5, with D possibly being TRBD2 (6 bases). V lost 3 bases and J lost 7, with 21 bases in between. The CDR3 extends over 15 amino acids. Germline V gene lookup returns CDR1 DFQATT and CDR2 SNEGSKA (reference sequence). CDR3 sequence: CSASIAGGNRGTQYF. The CDR3 coding sequence is TGCAGTGCTAGCATTGCCGGGGGAAACCGGGGGACCCAGTACTTC.

This clonotype has at least ten counts. The genes are TRBV7-2 and TRBJ2-1; D call uncertain. Germline V CDR1 and CDR2: SGHTA, FQGNSA. V shed 2 bases and J shed 4 bases, with 6 bases lying between them. The CDR3 contains 13 residues. CDR3 nucleotide sequence: TGTGCCAGCAGCTTACAGTTATACAATGAGCAGTTCTTC. This sequence encodes CASSLQLYNEQFF.

The V call is TRBV18, the J call TRBJ2-7; D not certain. V dropped 3 bases and J dropped 3 bases, with 15 bases sitting between them. There are 15 residues in the CDR3. Looked up from germline, CDR1 is KGHSH and CDR2 is LQKENI. The CDR3 is CASSPVELKGYEQYF. CDR3 bases: TGTGCCAGCTCACCCGTGGAACTAAAGGGCTACGAGCAGTACTTC. Full variable domain (outside the CDR3, taken from reference TRBV18 and TRBJ2-7): NAGVMQNPRHLVRRRGQEARLRCSPMKGHSHVYWYRQLPEEGLKFMVYLQKENIIDESGMPKERFSAEFPKEGPSILRIQQVVRGDSAAYFCASSPVELKGYEQYFGPGTRLTVT.

This clonotype was seen repeatedly, ten times or more. This chain uses TRBV7-9 with TRBJ1-2; a weak D match, TRBD1 (6 bases). The CDR3 has 15 amino acids. Germline V gene sequence: CDR1 SEHNR, CDR2 FQNEAQ (reference sequence). V dropped 2 bases and J dropped 5 bases, with 15 bases sitting between them. CDR3 loop: CASSLTDRDLYGYTF. CDR3 sequence (DNA): TGTGCCAGCAGCTTAACGGACAGAGATCTGTATGGCTACACCTTC.

This clonotype was detected ten times or more. This chain links TRBV7-3 with TRBJ2-2; D is unresolved. This CDR3 contains 15 residues. With 2 bases removed from V and 3 bases from J, the gap between germline ends came to 10 bases. The germline gives CDR1 SGHTA, CDR2 FQGTGA. CDR3 coding DNA: TGTGCCAGCAGCTTAGAGGCAGCTGACACCGGGGAGCTGTTTTTT. Its protein product is CASSLEAADTGELFF.

This clonotype was recorded a few times. The CDR3 reads CASSFSTPDEQYF. Written as DNA, the CDR3 is TGTGCCAGCAGTTTCTCGACACCGGACGAGCAGTACTTC. V usage is TRBV27 and J usage is TRBJ2-7; D is unclear. Trimming left V 3 bases short and J 5 bases short, with 11 bases between. There are 13 residues in the CDR3. Germline V gene data show CDR1 as MNHEY and CDR2 as SMNVEV (reference sequence).

This clonotype appeared many times. The chain's CDR3 is CASSGGDNLEAFF. CDR3 DNA: TGCGCCAGCAGCGGCGGGGACAACCTAGAAGCTTTCTTT. The J gene is TRBJ1-1, the V gene TRBV5-1; D is perhaps TRBD1 (6 bases). Germline assignment: CDR1 SGHRS and CDR2 YFSETQ. The ends were cut back, 4 bases at V and 8 bases at J, with 15 bases in the middle. This CDR3 comprises 13 residues.

This clonotype has only a few counts. V usage is TRBV5-8 and J usage is TRBJ1-3; D is unclear. V was shortened by 2 bases and J by 4 bases, with 7 bases between the two germline ends. The germline gives CDR1 SGHTS, CDR2 YDEGEE. The CDR3 totals 13 residues. CDR3 amino acids: CASSFIEGNTIYF. CDR3 coding DNA: TGTGCCAGCAGCTTTATCGAAGGAAACACCATATATTTT.

This clonotype was seen ten or more times. This chain uses TRBV12-3 or TRBV12-4 with TRBJ2-4, with TRBD2 matching over 10 bases. The CDR3 loop spans 15 amino acids. The ends lost 6 bases at V and 2 bases at J; junction bases unmatched: 4. The DNA of the CDR3 is TGTGCCAGCAGACCTAGCGGGAGAACCAAAAACATTCAGTACTTC. Translated: CASRPSGRTKNIQYF.

Note on this clonotype: A read error may produce the germline difference seen at one junction end. The rearrangement uses TRBV5-1 and TRBJ2-2; D is possibly TRBD1 (5 bases). CDR3 length: 13 amino acids. The germline V gene has CDR1 SGHRS and CDR2 YFSETQ. CDR3 residues: CTSSLGPGRELFF. The CDR3 DNA sequence: TGCACCAGCAGCTTGGGGCCCGGCCGGGAGCTGTTTTTT.

This clonotype was picked up many times. J is TRBJ2-7 and V is TRBV6-2 or TRBV6-3; 14 nucleotides match TRBD2. Germline assignment: CDR1 MNHEY and CDR2 SVGEGT. This CDR3 region has 17 residues. V gave up 4 bases and J gave up 2 bases; unmatched junction bases: 7. CDR3: CASSFGTSGRRTYEQYF. The CDR3 DNA reads as TGTGCCAGCAGTTTCGGGACTAGCGGGAGAAGGACCTACGAGCAGTACTTC.

Only a few counts were recorded for this clonotype. The V gene is TRBV7-9, the J gene TRBJ1-1; D remains unclear. Trimming removed 4 bases at V and 3 bases at J, with 15 bases between. The CDR3 covers 15 residues. Germline V gene data show CDR1 as SEHNR and CDR2 as FQNEAQ (reference sequence). CDR3 nucleotide sequence: TGTGCCAGCAGCTCACCGGAGGAGATATACACTGAAGCTTTCTTT. It specifies CASSSPEEIYTEAFF.

The rearrangement joins TRBV6-1 to TRBJ2-5; 14 nucleotides align to TRBD2. The trim removed 6 bases at V and 2 bases at J, leaving 11 bases unmatched. This CDR3 is built from 18 residues. Germline V CDR1 and CDR2: MNHNS, SASEGT. This CDR3 is CASRTSGLAGGIQETQYF. DNA for the CDR3: TGTGCCAGCAGGACTTCAGGACTAGCGGGAGGTATTCAAGAGACCCAGTACTTC.

This clonotype was counted many times. The chain recombines TRBV20-1 with TRBJ2-3; 10 bases map to TRBD2. V was clipped by 4 bases and J by 4 bases; unmatched bases: 5. This CDR3 contains 14 residues. Per germline, CDR1 DFQATT and CDR2 SNEGSKA (reference sequence). The CDR3 loop is CSATPAGGPDTQYF. CDR3 DNA: TGCAGTGCTACTCCAGCGGGAGGGCCAGATACGCAGTATTTT.

The table lists this clonotype with many counts. The rearrangement links TRBV5-1 to TRBJ2-5; D is unresolved. Trimming removed 4 bases from V and 4 bases from J, with 8 bases in between. The CDR3 length is 12 residues. Germline V gene data show CDR1 as SGHRS and CDR2 as YFSETQ. CDR3 in DNA: TGCGCCAGCAGCATGAGAGGAGAGACCCAGTACTTC. Translated: CASSMRGETQYF.

This clonotype was detected a few times. The gene calls are TRBV28 and TRBJ2-3; D remains unclear. The CDR3 totals 12 residues. Germline V CDR1 and CDR2: MDHEN, SYDVKM. The V gene lost 4 bases and the J gene lost 6 bases, with 8 bases spanning the gap. The DNA for the CDR3 is TGTGCCAGCAGTTCCTTCCCCGATACGCAGTATTTT. Protein product: CASSSFPDTQYF.

Ten or more counts support this clonotype. V gene TRBV5-6 combines with J gene TRBJ2-6; D is unresolved. V was clipped by 2 bases and J by 0 bases, with 12 bases between them. This CDR3 comprises 17 residues. CDR1 and CDR2 from the germline V gene are SGHDT and YYEEEE. This chain's CDR3 is CASSLPPTNSGANVLTF. CDR3 bases: TGTGCCAGCAGCTTACCTCCCACAAACTCTGGGGCCAACGTCCTGACTTTC.

This clonotype occurred many times. The chain's CDR3 is CAWSVQTNQPQHF. DNA for the CDR3: TGTGCCTGGAGTGTACAAACCAATCAGCCCCAGCATTTT. V and J are TRBV30 and TRBJ1-5; D call uncertain. The V end was cut by 0 bases, the J end by 3 bases, with 6 bases between. Germline V lookup: CDR1 GTSNPN, CDR2 SVGIG (reference sequence). The CDR3 covers 13 residues.

This clonotype was recorded at least ten times. This chain links TRBV29-1 with TRBJ2-2; 11 bases align to TRBD1. CDR1 is SQVTM and CDR2 is ANQGSEA in the germline V gene. The junction had 4 bases not matched to a gene; V was cut back by 4 bases and J by 3 bases. CDR3 length: 15 residues. This chain's CDR3 is CSVGGQGEYTGELFF. The DNA of the CDR3 is TGCAGCGTTGGGGGACAGGGGGAATACACCGGGGAGCTGTTTTTT.

There are many counts of this clonotype. CDR3 residues: CAISEGGQGASPLHF. The CDR3 nucleotides read TGTGCCATCAGTGAAGGCGGACAGGGGGCCTCACCCCTCCACTTT. The chain is built from TRBV10-3 and TRBJ1-6; 11 positions match TRBD1. The germline V gene encodes CDR1 ENHRY and CDR2 SYGVKD. The ends lost 3 bases at V and 10 bases at J; junction bases unmatched: 5. The CDR3 runs 15 residues.

In its sample, this clonotype was seen many times. The chain joins TRBV5-1 to TRBJ2-3; D is uncertain. The V gene lost 3 bases and the J gene lost 0 bases, with 8 bases spanning the gap. From germline, CDR1 is SGHRS and CDR2 YFSETQ. The CDR3 consists of 14 residues. The CDR3 DNA is TGCGCCAGCAGCTCGGAGTCTAGCACAGATACGCAGTATTTT. This codes for CASSSESSTDTQYF.

The chain carries TRBV7-2 and TRBJ1-1; no clear D. Germline CDR1 is SGHTA and CDR2 is FQGNSA. Trimming removed 4 bases from V and 11 bases from J, with 14 bases in between. This CDR3 comprises 12 residues. CDR3: CASSYAEWAAFF. The CDR3 DNA follows: TGTGCCAGCAGCTACGCTGAGTGGGCGGCTTTCTTT.